Presented here are 8 T cell receptor beta chains from one specimen sequenced in a study of blood T cell repertoires in COVID-19. Sequencing was performed with immunoSEQ multiplex PCR; in TCRdb, only in-frame clones are kept and a portion is missing. The sample includes approximately 270,000 clones, about nine tenths of them seen just once. The sequenced sample was PBMCs or T cells enriched from blood (not recorded which). The receptors come from a man between 40 and 49 years old who had recovered from COVID-19.

This rearrangement joins TRBV7-2 to TRBJ1-1, with 7 bases identical to TRBD1. The CDR3 runs 14 residues. The V and J ends lost 2 bases and 6 bases, in that order; junction bases with no gene match: 6. The germline V gene has CDR1 SGHTA and CDR2 FQGNSA. This CDR3 reads CASSLRGRGSEAFF. The CDR3 DNA is TGTGCCAGCAGCTTACGCGGCAGGGGGTCTGAAGCTTTCTTT.

This clone is a singleton in its sample. The CDR3 DNA sequence: TGCGCCAGCAGCCCGACAGGGAACTACGAGCAGTACTTC. This sequence encodes CASSPTGNYEQYF. This chain links TRBV5-1 with TRBJ2-7, with 7 bases lining up with TRBD1. The CDR3 is made up of 13 amino acids. J lost 3 bases, V lost 4 bases, and 4 bases had no gene match. Germline V gives CDR1 SGHRS, CDR2 YFSETQ.

The chain has TRBV11-2 and TRBJ2-7; 9 bases map to TRBD1. V shed 8 bases, J shed 2 bases, and the junction held 7 bases outside the gene matches. The CDR3 sequence is 14 residues long. Germline V gene lookup returns CDR1 SGHAT and CDR2 FQNNGV. CDR3 nucleotides: TGTGCCAGCGAGGGAGGACAGGGGACCTACGAGCAGTACTTC. Protein: CASEGGQGTYEQYF.

V usage is TRBV5-4 and J usage is TRBJ2-1, with 7 bases aligning to TRBD1. V shed 2 bases and J 4 bases; nucleotides not matched to a gene: 6. The CDR3 loop spans 15 amino acids. CDR1 and CDR2 (germline): SGHNT, YYREEE (reference sequence). The CDR3 sequence is CASSFLEGAYNEQFF. The CDR3 DNA follows: TGTGCCAGCAGCTTTTTAGAGGGGGCGTACAATGAGCAGTTCTTC.

The count of this clone is one. This sequence joins TRBV4-2 and TRBJ2-5, with D unresolved. The CDR3 is made up of 13 amino acids. Germline V gene data show CDR1 as LGHNA and CDR2 as YNFKEQ. V lost 4 bases to trimming and J lost 3 bases, with 9 bases between them. CDR3 protein: CASSLGQEETQYF. DNA of the CDR3: TGTGCCAGCAGCCTCGGCCAGGAAGAGACCCAGTACTTC.

The chain has TRBV7-8 and TRBJ2-7, with D possibly TRBD2 on 6 matching bases. V was trimmed by 1 base and J by 7 bases, leaving 17 bases between them. This CDR3 comprises 15 residues. Germline V CDR1 and CDR2: SGHVS, FQNEAQ. The DNA for the CDR3 is TGTGCCAGCAGCTTAGTACGCCAGTATGGAGGGGAGCAGTACTTC. It specifies CASSLVRQYGGEQYF. The complete variable domain, with remaining parts taken from reference TRBV7-8 and TRBJ2-7, reads GAGVSQSPRYKVAKRGQDVALRCDPISGHVSLFWYQQALGQGPEFLTYFQNEAQLDKSGLPSDRFFAERPEGSVSTLKIQRTQQEDSAVYLCASSLVRQYGGEQYFGPGTRLTVT.

J is TRBJ2-1 and V is TRBV2, with D maybe TRBD2 (5 bases). V was clipped by 11 bases and J by 0 bases, with 11 bases between them. This CDR3 spans 13 amino acids. Looked up from germline, CDR1 is SNHLY and CDR2 is FYNNEI. CDR3 in amino acids: CAVIGVSYNEQFF. The CDR3 region has the DNA TGTGCCGTGATCGGGGTCTCCTACAATGAGCAGTTCTTC.

The J gene is TRBJ2-6, the V gene TRBV3-1 (or the pseudogene TRBV3-2); TRBD1 might be the D (6 bases). With 3 bases removed from V and 1 base from J, the gap between germline ends came to 7 bases. The CDR3 is 15 amino acids. Per the germline V gene, CDR1 is LGHDT and CDR2 is YNNKEL (reference sequence). DNA of the CDR3: TGTGCCAGCAGCCAGAGGGGGTCTGGGGCCAACGTCCTGACTTTC. Translated, it gives CASSQRGSGANVLTF.